This paragraph reports one T cell receptor (beta chain). Trimming removed 1 base from V and 1 base from J; junction bases left unmatched: 2. The germline V gene has CDR1 LNHDA and CDR2 SQIVND (reference sequence). The CDR3 has 17 amino acids. This specimen comes from a study of blood T cell repertoires in COVID-19. Study in general: Material from acute and convalescent COVID-19 was sourced from the United States, Italy and Spain. The analysed material was cDNA or gDNA that came from T cells, B-cell-depleted T cells, or PBMCs.

The data were produced by immunoSEQ multiplex PCR, yet TCRdb's version contains in-frame clones alone and is incomplete. The sample contains a few hundred thousand clones, 82% of which appear only once. Residents of over 20 US areas, aged 18 to 89 years, made up the participants. Donors were grouped by their self-reported clinical history. The specimen was PBMCs or T cells enriched from blood (not recorded which). The chain joins TRBV19 to TRBJ2-4; 12 nucleotides line up with TRBD2. This clonotype was obtained from a woman in her fifties or sixties who had recovered from COVID-19. CDR3 DNA sequence: TGTGCCAGTAGTATAGGCACTAGCGGGAGGGCCAAAAACATTCAGTACTTC. This sequence encodes CASSIGTSGRAKNIQYF.